This T cell receptor (beta chain) was captured by sequencing in a study of breast tumors, draining lymph nodes, adjacent tissues. Regarding the study as a whole: The data were judged consistent with most tumor T cells coming from lymph node and expanding in tumor.

TCRdb re-called the multiplex PCR reads through MiXCR, storing one row per CDR3 protein. The sample has about 180,000 distinct CDR3 sequences; around a third are singletons. Germline values: CDR1 LNHDA, CDR2 SQIVND (reference sequence). V lost 4 bases and J lost 0, with 15 bases in between. The length of the CDR3 is 17 residues. Samples came from axillary lymph nodes draining the breast cancer. Comment on this clonotype: The antigen is unknown.

The origin of this receptor is a female donor with breast cancer. Some clones in this sample may be carry-over from other donors' samples. The gene calls are TRBV19 and TRBJ1-4; a weak D match, TRBD1 (6 bases). The sequencing input was axillary lymph node tissue. The CDR3 loop is CASSRVGGSTTNEKLFF. The CDR3, as DNA: TGTGCCAGTAGTAGGGTGGGGGGCAGTACAACTAATGAAAAACTGTTTTTT.